This entry describes one TCR beta chain. The record originates from a study of blood T cell repertoires in COVID-19. Germline lookup yields CDR1 KGHDR and CDR2 SFDVKD. The CDR3 contains 17 residues. Trimming shortened V by 3 bases and J by 0 bases, and 14 bases separated the two germline ends. Profiling relied on immunoSEQ multiplex PCR, and the TCRdb table lists in-frame clones only, not all of them. The sample lists some 200,000 clones; about nine tenths were seen once. The TCR comes from a woman in her sixties with COVID-19, enrolled during active disease. The sample consisted of peripheral blood. This sequence joins TRBV24-1 and TRBJ1-5; D not certain. The CDR3 DNA follows: TGTGCCACCAGTGATCGAGAGAACCGCGATAGCAATCAGCCCCAGCATTTT. It translates to CATSDRENRDSNQPQHF.